This TCR beta chain appears in the sequencing data of a study of T-cell reconstitution after alpha-beta-depleted transplantation in children. This clonotype was observed a handful of times. This sample's TCRbeta library carried unique molecular identifier barcodes. TCRdb processed the PCR reads anew with MiXCR; each CDR3 protein has one entry. The sample has 490,000 or so distinct CDR3 sequences; 12% are singletons. This CDR3 region has 18 residues. Germline CDR1 and CDR2: SGHRS and YFSETQ. J was trimmed by 4 bases and V by 4 bases; bases with no gene match: 16. The gene calls are TRBV5-1 and TRBJ2-1, with TRBD2 matching 8 bases. The clonotype comes from a human donor who donated a stem cell graft to a child with combined immunodeficiency. The sequenced sample was PBMCs from the stem cell graft donor, obtained from the stem cell graft. The CDR3 DNA follows: TGCGCCAGCAGCCTACCCCCCCCGGGACTAGGCCAATACAATGAGCAGTTCTTC. Translated: CASSLPPPGLGQYNEQFF.